This T cell receptor beta chain was profiled in a study of CD4 T cells in relation to SARS-CoV-2 and coronaviruses. Comments on this clone: Its antigen remains unknown.

Before the COVID-19 pandemic, during about 2010-2019, CD4+ T cells were taken from unexposed donors. The cells were cultured for 9 to 11 days before CD4+ T cells were isolated. Trimming left V 2 bases short and J 14 bases short, with 13 bases between. Germline CDR1 reads SNHLY; CDR2 reads FYNNEI. The CDR3 is made up of 12 amino acids. TCRdb's copy holds only in-frame clones and misses some; the assay was immunoSEQ multiplex PCR. Altogether some 23,000 clones are present, 70% to 80% being singletons, with the ten largest covering just over 20%. This sequence originates from a human donor in good health. The genes are TRBV2 and TRBJ2-1, with D perhaps matching TRBD2 (6 bases). Specimen: CD4+ T cells from PBMCs, cultured in vitro. The CDR3 here is CASSERRDSEFF. The CDR3 coding sequence is TGTGCCAGCAGTGAAAGGAGGGACTCTGAGTTCTTC.